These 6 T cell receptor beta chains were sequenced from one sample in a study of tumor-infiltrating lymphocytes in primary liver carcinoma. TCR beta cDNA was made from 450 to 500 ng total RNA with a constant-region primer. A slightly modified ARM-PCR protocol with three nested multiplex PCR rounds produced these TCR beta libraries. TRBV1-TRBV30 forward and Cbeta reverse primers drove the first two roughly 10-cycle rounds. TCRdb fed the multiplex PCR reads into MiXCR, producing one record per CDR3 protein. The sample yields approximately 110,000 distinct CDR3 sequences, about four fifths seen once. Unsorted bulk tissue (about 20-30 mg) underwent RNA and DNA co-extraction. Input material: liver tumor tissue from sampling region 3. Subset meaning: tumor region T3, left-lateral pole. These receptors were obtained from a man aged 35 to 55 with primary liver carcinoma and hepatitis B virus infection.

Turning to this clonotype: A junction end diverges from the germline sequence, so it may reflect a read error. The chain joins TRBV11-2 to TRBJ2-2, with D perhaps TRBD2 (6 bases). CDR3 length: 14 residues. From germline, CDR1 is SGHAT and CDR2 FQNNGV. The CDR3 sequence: CACSTNSDTGGLFF. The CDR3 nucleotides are TGTGCCTGCAGCACAAACTCGGACACCGGGGGGCTGTTTTTT.

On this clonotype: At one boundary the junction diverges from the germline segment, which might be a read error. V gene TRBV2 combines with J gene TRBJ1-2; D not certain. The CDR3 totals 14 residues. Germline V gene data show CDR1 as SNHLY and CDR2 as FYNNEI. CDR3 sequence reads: CASRTGDVNYGYNF. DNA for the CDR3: TGTGCCAGCAGAACTGGAGACGTCAACTATGGATACAACTTC.

CDR3 DNA sequence: TGTGTGAGCGCCTATGCAACCGGGGAGCTGTTTTTT. Translating it yields CVSAYATGELFF. The chain couples TRBV12-3 or TRBV12-4 to TRBJ2-2; the D is unclear. The length of the CDR3 is 12 residues.

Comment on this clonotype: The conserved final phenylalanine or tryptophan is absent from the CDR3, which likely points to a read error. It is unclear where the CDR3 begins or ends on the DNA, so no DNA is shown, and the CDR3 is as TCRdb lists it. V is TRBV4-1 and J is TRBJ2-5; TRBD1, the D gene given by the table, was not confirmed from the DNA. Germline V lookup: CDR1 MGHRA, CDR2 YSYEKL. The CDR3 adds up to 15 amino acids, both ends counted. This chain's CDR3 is CASSQGGHGWETQYC.

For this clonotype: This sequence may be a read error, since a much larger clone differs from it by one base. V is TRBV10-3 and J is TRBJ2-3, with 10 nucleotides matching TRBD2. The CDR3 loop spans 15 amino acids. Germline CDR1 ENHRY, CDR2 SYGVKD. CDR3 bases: TGTGTCATCAGGGGGACTAGCGAAGTTACAGATACGCAGTATTTT. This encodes CVIRGTSEVTDTQYF.

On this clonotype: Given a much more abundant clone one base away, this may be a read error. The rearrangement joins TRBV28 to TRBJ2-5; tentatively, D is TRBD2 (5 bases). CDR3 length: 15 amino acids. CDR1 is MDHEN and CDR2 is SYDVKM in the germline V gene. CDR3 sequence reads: CPSSRRRPTTWSQYF. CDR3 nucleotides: TGTCCCAGCAGCCGGAGGAGACCCACAACTTGGAGCCAGTACTTC.